This T cell receptor beta chain was captured in a study of blood T cell repertoires in COVID-19. Study-wide background: Samples taken during acute and convalescent COVID-19 were collected in the United States, Italy and Spain.

Study members were between about 18 and 100 years old and lived in about two dozen US regions. CDR3 length equals 14 residues. The V and J ends lost 0 bases and 7 bases respectively, with 12 bases between them. Germline values: CDR1 LNHNV, CDR2 YYDKDF (reference sequence). Some clones are missing from TCRdb's copy, which holds only in-frame ones; the method was immunoSEQ multiplex PCR. The table has 380,000 or so clones, approximately 86% seen once. This chain uses TRBV15 with TRBJ1-1, with D tentatively TRBD1 (5 bases). The sequenced material came from PBMCs or T cells enriched from blood (not recorded which). The origin of this receptor is a middle-aged woman with acute COVID-19. The CDR3 reads CATSRESGVGEAFF. CDR3 DNA sequence: TGTGCCACCAGCAGAGAGTCGGGGGTGGGTGAAGCTTTCTTT.